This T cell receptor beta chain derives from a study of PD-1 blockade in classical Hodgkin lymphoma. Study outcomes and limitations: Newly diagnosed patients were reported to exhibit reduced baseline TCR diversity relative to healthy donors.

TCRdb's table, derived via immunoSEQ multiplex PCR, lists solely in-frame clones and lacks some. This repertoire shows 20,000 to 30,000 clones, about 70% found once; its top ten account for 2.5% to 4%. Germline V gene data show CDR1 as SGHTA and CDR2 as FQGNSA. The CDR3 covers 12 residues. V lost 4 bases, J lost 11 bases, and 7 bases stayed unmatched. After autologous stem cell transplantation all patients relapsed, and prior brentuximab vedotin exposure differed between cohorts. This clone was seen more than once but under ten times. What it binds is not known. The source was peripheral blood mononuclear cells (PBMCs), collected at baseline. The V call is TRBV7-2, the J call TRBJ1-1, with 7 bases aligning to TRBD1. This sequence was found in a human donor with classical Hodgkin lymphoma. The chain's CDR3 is CASSSATGYAFF. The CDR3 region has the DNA TGTGCCAGCAGCTCAGCGACAGGGTACGCTTTCTTT. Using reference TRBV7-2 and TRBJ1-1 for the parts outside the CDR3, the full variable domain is GAGVSQSPSNKVTEKGKDVELRCDPISGHTALYWYRQSLGQGLEFLIYFQGNSAPDKSGLPSDRFSAERTGGSVSTLTIQRTQQEDSAVYLCASSSATGYAFFGQGTRLTVV.